Following are 13 T cell receptor beta chains from one sample sequenced in a study of CD4 and CD8 cells across lung adenocarcinoma regions. TCRdb ran MiXCR on the PCR reads and lists one entry per CDR3 protein. This sample yields about 8,400 distinct CDR3 sequences, of which about 59% are seen a single time; 20% belongs to the top ten. The sequencing sample was made of CD8+ T cells from the center of a lung tumor. The source is a female donor with lung adenocarcinoma. The CD4 and CD8 labels of this study may be unreliable.

This clonotype has only a few counts. The genes are TRBV11-2 and TRBJ2-3; TRBD2 matches at 8 bases. After removal of 3 bases from V and 5 bases from J, the junction contained 7 bases not matched to a gene. CDR3 size: 15 residues. Germline V gene lookup returns CDR1 SGHAT and CDR2 FQNNGV. CDR3 in DNA: TGTGCCAGCAGCTTCGGGGGGGGTGCCCTAGATACGCAGTATTTT. It encodes CASSFGGGALDTQYF.

The chain recombines TRBV7-8 with TRBJ2-6; the D is unclear. Trimming cost V 5 bases and J 18 bases, with 5 bases left between them. CDR3 length equals 8 residues. Germline V gives CDR1 SGHVS, CDR2 FQNEAQ. As DNA, the CDR3 is TGTGCCAGCAGCCCCCGGACTTTC. It yields the protein CASSPRTF.

On this clonotype itself: This may be a read error: a much more frequent sequence differs by one nucleotide. V is TRBV7-3 and J is TRBJ2-1, with D possibly being TRBD1 or TRBD2 (7 bases each). Judging by the DNA end, TRBJ2-7 fits better; the J call may be wrong. The CDR3 loop spans 15 amino acids. The germline V gene has CDR1 SGHTA and CDR2 FQGTGA. The CDR3 protein is CASSPQGGVRNEQYF. CDR3 DNA: TGTGCCAGCAGCCCCCAGGGGGGGGTGAGGAATGAGCAGTACTTC.

The chain couples TRBV11-2 to TRBJ2-3; 13 bases agree with TRBD2. This CDR3 is 16 amino acids long. Germline V gene sequence: CDR1 SGHAT, CDR2 FQNNGV. After removal of 5 bases from V and 1 base from J, the junction contained 3 bases not matched to a gene. The CDR3 reads CASSHGLAGGTDTQYF. CDR3 coding DNA: TGTGCCAGCAGCCACGGACTAGCGGGGGGCACAGATACGCAGTATTTT.

This clonotype is deemed medium-sized (0.01 to 0.1%). The chain joins TRBV7-6 to TRBJ2-2, with TRBD1 matching over 10 bases. After removal of 0 bases from V and 7 bases from J, the junction contained 5 bases not matched to a gene. The CDR3 is 16 amino acids. Germline CDR1 reads SGHVS; CDR2 reads FNYEAQ. CDR3 sequence: CASSLATGGQGGELFF. The CDR3 nucleotides read TGTGCCAGCAGCTTAGCGACAGGGGGCCAGGGCGGGGAGCTGTTTTTT.

This clonotype has at least ten counts. The chain is built from TRBV6-1 and TRBJ1-6, with unresolved D. CDR3 length: 14 amino acids. The germline V gene has CDR1 MNHNS and CDR2 SASEGT. The CDR3 nucleotides are TGTGCGTCCAATCCCACGCAGGAGAGTTCACCCCTCCACTTT. Its protein product is CASNPTQESSPLHF.

J is TRBJ2-5 and V is TRBV6-5; 11 bases line up with TRBD1. This CDR3 has 16 residues. CDR1 is MNHEY and CDR2 is SVGAGI in the germline V gene. V lost 0 bases to trimming and J lost 11 bases; unmatched junction nucleotides: 11. The CDR3 region has the DNA TGTGCCAGCAGTTACTCGATTGGGACAGGGGGAGAGGCGCAGTACTTC. As protein: CASSYSIGTGGEAQYF.

The chain uses TRBV12-3 or TRBV12-4 and TRBJ2-1; TRBD2 matches at 11 bases. CDR3 length: 17 amino acids. Trimming cost V 0 bases and J 6 bases; bases outside gene matches: 7. CDR3: CASSLASLAGGVNEQFF. The CDR3 DNA sequence: TGTGCCAGCAGTTTAGCCTCGCTAGCGGGGGGCGTCAATGAGCAGTTCTTC.

V is TRBV7-3 and J is TRBJ2-5; no clear D gene. This CDR3 has 13 amino acids. The ends were cut back, 8 bases at V and 11 bases at J, with 21 bases in the middle. Germline V gene data show CDR1 as SGHTA and CDR2 as FQGTGA. The CDR3 region has the DNA TGTGCCAGCGGTTCAGTGGGCGGCGACGCGCAGTACTTC. Translated, it gives CASGSVGGDAQYF.

In its sample, this clonotype is medium-sized. The chain employs TRBV12-3 or TRBV12-4 and TRBJ2-3; D not certain. The CDR3 contains 15 residues. The V and J ends lost 3 bases and 2 bases respectively, with 12 bases between them. CDR3 DNA sequence: TGTGCCAGCAGTTTTCAAGCGAGCGCCACAGATACGCAGTATTTT. The encoded protein is CASSFQASATDTQYF.

This chain uses TRBV6-1 with TRBJ2-5; possibly TRBD1 for D (6 bases). This CDR3 spans 17 amino acids. V shed 3 bases and J shed 8 bases, with 25 bases lying between them. In germline, CDR1 is MNHNS, CDR2 SASEGT. The CDR3 spells CASSEGMGARCPDTQYF. The CDR3 bases are TGTGCCAGCAGTGAGGGGATGGGGGCCCGGTGCCCAGATACCCAGTACTTC.

Relative to its sample, this clonotype is medium-sized. The chain is built from TRBV7-2 and TRBJ2-7, with 7 bases identical to TRBD1. V lost 2 bases and J lost 2; bases outside the gene matches: 0. CDR3 length: 13 amino acids. Germline V gives CDR1 SGHTA, CDR2 FQGNSA. CDR3 DNA: TGTGCCAGCAGCTTACAGGGGGCCTACGAGCAGTACTTC. As protein: CASSLQGAYEQYF.

This clonotype was recorded only once. This chain uses TRBV7-6 with TRBJ2-7; the match to TRBD2 covers 8 bases. The CDR3 spans 15 residues. The V gene's germline CDR1 is SGHVS and CDR2 FNYEAQ. V trimming: 5 bases; J trimming: 1 base; junction bases outside the gene matches: 7. CDR3 amino acids: CASSPSGGQSYEQYF. The DNA for the CDR3 is TGTGCCAGCAGCCCAAGCGGGGGACAATCCTACGAGCAGTACTTC.